This T cell receptor beta chain was identified during a study of T cell responses to AZD1222 COVID-19 vaccine. CDR1 and CDR2 (germline): SQVTM, ANQGSEA. V was trimmed by 7 bases and J by 0 bases, leaving 10 bases between them. CDR3 length: 13 amino acids. Points from the study as a whole: Mostly white British, mostly female donors; authors suggested clonal diversity may be underestimated. Baseline serostatus was positive in only six AZD1222 recipients. In the spike-specific TCR repertoire, nearly half reportedly target unmutated variant regions.

The method was immunoSEQ multiplex PCR; TCRdb's version includes in-frame clones alone and lacks a portion of them. The sample lists some 100,000 clones; approximately 91% were seen once. Of note for this clone: The target antigen is unknown.

The sequence came from an adult in good health. The sequencing used peripheral blood, collected on day 0 of AZD1222 vaccination. The chain combines TRBV29-1 with TRBJ1-5; D not resolved. CDR3 in DNA: TGCAGCGCCCGGATGGATAGCAATCAGCCCCAGCATTTT. Its translation: CSARMDSNQPQHF.